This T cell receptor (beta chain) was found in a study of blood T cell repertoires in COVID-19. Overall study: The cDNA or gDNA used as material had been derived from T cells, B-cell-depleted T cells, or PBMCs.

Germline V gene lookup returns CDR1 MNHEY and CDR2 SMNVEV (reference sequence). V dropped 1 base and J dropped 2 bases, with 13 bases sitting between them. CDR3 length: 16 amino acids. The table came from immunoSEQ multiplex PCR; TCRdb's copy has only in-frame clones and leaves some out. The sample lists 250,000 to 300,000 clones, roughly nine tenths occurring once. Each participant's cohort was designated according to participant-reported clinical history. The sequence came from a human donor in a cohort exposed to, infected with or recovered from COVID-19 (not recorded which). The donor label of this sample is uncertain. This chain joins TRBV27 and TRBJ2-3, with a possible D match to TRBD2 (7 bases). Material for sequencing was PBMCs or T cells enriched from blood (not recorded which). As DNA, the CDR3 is TGTGCCAGCAGTTTATATGGGGGGGCGGTCACAGATACGCAGTATTTT. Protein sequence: CASSLYGGAVTDTQYF.